The sequence of this T cell receptor (beta chain) was determined in a study of blood T cell repertoires in COVID-19. Study processing details: Reference gene primer amplification gave nucleated cell count estimates. Only in-frame clones appear in the TCRdb table, and some are missing; sequencing was by immunoSEQ multiplex PCR. D and trimming were read from the DNA, whereas the V and J calls and clone size are those reported in that table. The profile shows more than 300,000 clones, roughly 83% of them singletons. The sequenced sample was peripheral blood. This clonotype was obtained from a woman aged 45-65 years with acute or convalescent COVID-19.

Here the CDR3 DNA reads TGTGCCAGTAGTCCCGGACAGGGACTCTACGAGCAGTACTTC. This encodes CASSPGQGLYEQYF. The genes are TRBV19 and TRBJ2-7; TRBD1 agrees at 8 bases. In germline, CDR1 is LNHDA, CDR2 SQIVND (reference sequence). With 5 bases clipped from V and 3 bases from J, the junction kept 6 bases outside the gene matches. The CDR3 has 14 residues. The entire variable domain, with the rest obtained from reference TRBV19 and TRBJ2-7, is as follows: DGGITQSPKYLFRKEGQNVTLSCEQNLNHDAMYWYRQDPGQGLRLIYYSQIVNDFQKGDIAEGYSVSREKKESFPLTVTSAQKNPTAFYLCASSPGQGLYEQYFGPGTRLTVT.